The T cell receptor (beta chain) described here comes from a study of technical replicates of blood from a handful of donors. Assay: immunoSEQ multiplex PCR; the TCRdb copy retains only in-frame clones and omits some. In the table there are 60,000 to 65,000 clones, 90% to 95% of which are singletons. J was trimmed by 4 bases and V by 5 bases; bases with no gene match: 12. The CDR3 runs to 16 residues. CDR1 is SGHTA, CDR2 FQGNSA, per germline. The chain couples TRBV7-2 to TRBJ2-7, with 9 bases identical to TRBD1. The sequencing sample was made of PBMCs. The TCR sequence derives from a human donor in good health. Some clones in this sample may be carry-over from other donors' samples. CDR3 nucleotides: TGTGCCAGCAGCCCTAAGGGAACAGGGGGCGTGTACGAGCAGTACTTC. Amino acids: CASSPKGTGGVYEQYF.